These 25 T cell receptor beta chains originate from one sample sequenced in a study of shared clonotypes between healthy human individuals. CD45RO-negative, CCR7-positively selected cells formed the naive CD8 fraction, excluding terminally differentiated effector memory CD45RA+ cells. Sequencing was performed with immunoSEQ multiplex PCR; in TCRdb, only in-frame clones are kept and a portion is missing. The sample records about 1,900,000 clones, approximately 95% being singletons. Sample: naive CD8+ T cells sorted from blood. Source of these receptors: a man between 18 and 35 years old in good health.

V and J are TRBV6-6 and TRBJ2-7, with TRBD1 matching 9 bases. Trimming took 0 bases from V and 3 from J; bases not matched to a gene: 3. The CDR3 is made up of 15 amino acids. Per the germline V gene, CDR1 is MNHNY and CDR2 is SVGAGI (reference sequence). The CDR3 nucleotides read TGTGCCAGCAGTTACTCGGGACAGGGAGACTACGAGCAGTACTTC. Its protein product is CASSYSGQGDYEQYF.

The chain carries TRBV30 and TRBJ1-2; 8 bases match TRBD1. CDR1 is GTSNPN and CDR2 is SVGIG in the germline V gene (reference sequence). V trimming: 5 bases; J trimming: 4 bases; junction bases outside the gene matches: 9. There are 14 residues in the CDR3. CDR3 residues: CAWGYITGGYGYTF. CDR3 sequence (DNA): TGTGCCTGGGGTTACATTACAGGGGGCTATGGCTACACCTTC.

About this clone: This sample includes further DNA sequences coding for the same CDR3. The chain is built from TRBV7-6 and TRBJ2-1; D is unclear. With 5 bases removed from V and 5 bases from J, the gap between germline ends came to 10 bases. Germline V gene lookup returns CDR1 SGHVS and CDR2 FNYEAQ. The CDR3 runs 13 residues. CDR3 amino acids: CASSPGLNNEQFF. DNA for the CDR3: TGTGCCAGCAGCCCTGGATTAAACAATGAGCAGTTCTTC.

Concerning this clone: Other DNA sequences in the same sample also yield this CDR3. This chain links TRBV4-1 with TRBJ2-7; TRBD2 matches at 12 bases. With V trimmed by 1 base and J by 3 bases, 1 base remained unmatched. The CDR3 extends over 15 amino acids. The V gene's germline CDR1 is MGHRA and CDR2 YSYEKL. The CDR3 protein is CASSQGLAGDYEQYF. The CDR3, as DNA: TGCGCCAGCAGCCAAGGACTAGCGGGAGACTACGAGCAGTACTTC.

This clone was picked up one time. The chain combines TRBV7-8 with TRBJ2-5, with 11 bases that match TRBD2. This CDR3 spans 16 amino acids. J lost 5 bases, V lost 5 bases, and 10 bases had no gene match. Germline V gene lookup returns CDR1 SGHVS and CDR2 FQNEAQ. The chain's CDR3 is CASSISGGALQETQYF. The DNA for the CDR3 is TGTGCCAGCAGCATTAGCGGGGGGGCCTTGCAGGAGACCCAGTACTTC. Based on the CDR3 plus reference TRBV7-8 and TRBJ2-5, the full variable domain is GAGVSQSPRYKVAKRGQDVALRCDPISGHVSLFWYQQALGQGPEFLTYFQNEAQLDKSGLPSDRFFAERPEGSVSTLKIQRTQQEDSAVYLCASSISGGALQETQYFGPGTRLLVL.

The sample holds a few counts of this clone. The sample has other DNA sequences that encode this CDR3 too. V and J are TRBV5-6 and TRBJ2-7; tentatively, D is TRBD1 or TRBD2 (5 bases each). Between the trimmed V and J ends, which lost 3 bases and 0 bases, there was a span of 7 bases. The CDR3 contains 13 residues. The germline CDR1 and CDR2 sequences are SGHDT and YYEEEE. Written as DNA, the CDR3 is TGTGCCAGCAGCTGGGACCGCTCCTACGAGCAGTACTTC. Protein sequence: CASSWDRSYEQYF.

The chain links TRBV27 to TRBJ2-7; 14 bases agree with TRBD2. CDR3 size: 14 residues. In germline, CDR1 is MNHEY, CDR2 SMNVEV (reference sequence). V shed 6 bases and J 7 bases; nucleotides not matched to a gene: 5. In nucleotides, the CDR3 is TGTGCCAGCAGAATGGGACTAGCGGGAGAAGAGCAGTACTTC. This translates into CASRMGLAGEEQYF.

This clone was recorded once. The same CDR3 can be traced to other DNA sequences in this sample. The V and J genes are TRBV27 and TRBJ1-1, with D uncertain. The germline V and J ends were trimmed by 5 bases and 2 bases, with 6 bases remaining between them. Germline V gene data show CDR1 as MNHEY and CDR2 as SMNVEV (reference sequence). The CDR3 runs 12 residues. The CDR3 is CASSPGNTEAFF. The CDR3 DNA reads as TGTGCCAGCAGTCCGGGTAACACTGAAGCTTTCTTT.

The rearrangement uses TRBV4-3 and TRBJ1-6; D is perhaps TRBD1 (6 bases). This CDR3 is 14 amino acids long. Trimming stripped 3 bases from V and 13 bases from J, with 16 bases between. Germline values: CDR1 LGHNA, CDR2 YSLEER. CDR3 coding DNA: TGCGCCAGCAGCCAGATACAGGGCCTTGAGCCCCTCCACTTT. Protein sequence: CASSQIQGLEPLHF.

This chain uses TRBV7-8 with TRBJ2-7, with unresolved D. V shed 5 bases and J shed 4 bases, with 12 bases lying between them. CDR1 and CDR2 (germline): SGHVS, FQNEAQ. The CDR3 totals 13 residues. This CDR3 is CASSVGISYEQYF. As DNA, the CDR3 is TGTGCCAGCAGCGTGGGAATTTCGTACGAGCAGTACTTC. Based on the CDR3 plus reference TRBV7-8 and TRBJ2-7, the full variable domain is GAGVSQSPRYKVAKRGQDVALRCDPISGHVSLFWYQQALGQGPEFLTYFQNEAQLDKSGLPSDRFFAERPEGSVSTLKIQRTQQEDSAVYLCASSVGISYEQYFGPGTRLTVT.

On this clone itself: Within the sample, other DNA sequences also encode this same CDR3. CDR3 sequence: CASSPRDPSYEQYF. The DNA for the CDR3 is TGTGCCAGCAGTCCTCGGGACCCCTCCTACGAGCAGTACTTC. The V and J genes are TRBV6-5 and TRBJ2-7, with D possibly being TRBD1 or TRBD2 (5 bases each). Trimming left V 5 bases short and J 0 bases short, with 11 bases between. This CDR3 is 14 amino acids long. Per the germline V gene, CDR1 is MNHEY and CDR2 is SVGAGI.

This clone occurred a few times. This chain links TRBV2 with TRBJ1-5; tentative D call: TRBD1 (6 bases). Germline CDR1 and CDR2: SNHLY and FYNNEI. Trimming cost V 5 bases and J 7 bases, with 12 bases left between them. The CDR3 is made up of 13 amino acids. In DNA form, the CDR3 reads TGTGCCAGCAGTACAGGGTTGGGGCAGCCCCAGCATTTT. It translates to CASSTGLGQPQHF.

The chain links TRBV11-2 to TRBJ2-7, with a weak D call TRBD1 (6 bases). Germline V gene sequence: CDR1 SGHAT, CDR2 FQNNGV. Trimming stripped 2 bases from V and 3 bases from J, with 17 bases between. This CDR3 spans 16 amino acids. The CDR3 region is CASSLMLSQGYYEQYF. The CDR3 nucleotides are TGTGCCAGCAGCTTAATGCTCTCTCAGGGGTACTACGAGCAGTACTTC.

The chain has TRBV19 and TRBJ2-3; possibly TRBD1 for D (6 bases). There are 15 residues in the CDR3. From germline, CDR1 is LNHDA and CDR2 SQIVND (reference sequence). V lost 4 bases, J lost 2 bases, and 13 bases lay in between. CDR3 amino acids: CASSRQWTATDTQYF. In DNA, the CDR3 is TGTGCCAGTAGTAGGCAATGGACAGCCACAGATACGCAGTATTTT.

The chain combines TRBV4-3 with TRBJ2-3; no definite D call. Trimming pared 3 bases from V and 6 bases from J, leaving 13 bases between. CDR1 LGHNA and CDR2 YSLEER come from the germline V gene. This CDR3 spans 14 amino acids. The CDR3 DNA reads TGCGCCAGCAGCCAGCCCGGAGTCGCCGATACGCAGTATTTT. This translates into CASSQPGVADTQYF.

The gene calls are TRBV5-6 and TRBJ2-1, with TRBD1 identical over 9 bases. CDR1 and CDR2 (germline): SGHDT, YYEEEE. The V and J ends lost 4 bases and 6 bases, in that order; junction bases with no gene match: 5. There are 14 residues in the CDR3. CDR3 coding DNA: TGTGCCAGCAGCAGGGGACAGGGTCTCAATGAGCAGTTCTTC. The encoded protein is CASSRGQGLNEQFF.

The chain carries TRBV5-6 and TRBJ2-7, with TRBD1 as a possible D gene (6 bases). The germline V gene encodes CDR1 SGHDT and CDR2 YYEEEE. The CDR3 consists of 14 residues. V dropped 4 bases and J dropped 2 bases, with 13 bases sitting between them. CDR3 sequence reads: CASSPTGITYEQYF. The CDR3 bases are TGTGCCAGCAGCCCGACAGGCATAACCTACGAGCAGTACTTC.

The chain is built from TRBV28 and TRBJ2-7; TRBD2 is a possible D gene (5 bases). Trimming shortened V by 6 bases and J by 3 bases, and 18 bases separated the two germline ends. CDR1 and CDR2 from the germline V gene are MDHEN and SYDVKM. The CDR3 sequence is 15 residues long. The CDR3 DNA reads TGTGCCAGCAGCTGGACTCCCTCTTCCAACTACGAGCAGTACTTC. This encodes CASSWTPSSNYEQYF.

The V and J genes are TRBV5-8 and TRBJ2-6; D not resolved. Germline V gives CDR1 SGHTS, CDR2 YDEGEE. Trimming left V 0 bases short and J 4 bases short, with 11 bases between. The CDR3 is 16 amino acids. In DNA, the CDR3 is TGTGCCAGCAGCTTGGCCTATAGCTACGGGGCCAACGTCCTGACTTTC. Protein sequence: CASSLAYSYGANVLTF.

The chain recombines TRBV7-9 with TRBJ2-7; TRBD1 matches 8 bases. CDR3 length: 17 amino acids. V lost 2 bases, J lost 0 bases, and 9 bases stayed unmatched. Germline V gene lookup returns CDR1 SEHNR and CDR2 FQNEAQ (reference sequence). In nucleotides, the CDR3 is TGTGCCAGCAGCTTACAATTCGGACAGGGTAGCTCCTACGAGCAGTACTTC. The encoded protein is CASSLQFGQGSSYEQYF.

The J gene is TRBJ2-1, the V gene TRBV6-5; no clear D. Trimming took 4 bases from V and 6 from J, leaving 10 bases between them. This CDR3 is built from 13 residues. Germline loops: CDR1 MNHEY, CDR2 SVGAGI. The CDR3 reads CASSFGPTNEQFF. In DNA form, the CDR3 reads TGTGCCAGCAGTTTCGGCCCAACCAATGAGCAGTTCTTC.

The CDR3 DNA is TGTGCCAGCAGCTTACCGGCCGGGGAGCTGTTTTTT. This sequence encodes CASSLPAGELFF. The chain is built from TRBV5-6 and TRBJ2-2; no reliable D call. Looked up from germline, CDR1 is SGHDT and CDR2 is YYEEEE. V was trimmed by 2 bases and J by 6 bases, leaving 5 bases between them. The CDR3 is 12 amino acids.

CDR3 coding DNA: TGTGCCAGCAGTACCGACAGGGCCCCTTCCTATGGCTACACCTTC. This codes for CASSTDRAPSYGYTF. The chain combines TRBV27 with TRBJ1-2; 7 bases align to TRBD1. The CDR3 runs to 15 residues. V dropped 5 bases and J dropped 4; count of bases not matched to a gene: 10. The germline V gene has CDR1 MNHEY and CDR2 SMNVEV (reference sequence).

V is TRBV11-2 and J is TRBJ2-5; unclear D gene. CDR3 size: 12 residues. Germline values: CDR1 SGHAT, CDR2 FQNNGV. V lost 4 bases and J lost 4, with 7 bases in between. The CDR3 DNA is TGTGCCAGCAGCTCGCCCTCAGAGACCCAGTACTTC. It yields the protein CASSSPSETQYF.

The rearrangement joins TRBV6-6 to TRBJ1-1; D is unclear. This CDR3 spans 14 amino acids. In germline, CDR1 is MNHNY, CDR2 SVGAGI (reference sequence). V was trimmed by 1 base and J by 5 bases, leaving 11 bases between them. In nucleotides, the CDR3 is TGTGCCAGCAGTTACTACACACGAGGGACTGAAGCTTTCTTT. Encoded protein: CASSYYTRGTEAFF.